A single sample gave rise to the 19 T cell receptor beta chains below, sequenced in a study of control samples from healthy donors and cancer patients. The assay was immunoSEQ multiplex PCR, and TCRdb's table has in-frame clones only and misses some. The sample includes under 100,000 clones, about 89% of them seen just once. Input material: PBMCs. The receptor source for this set is a woman aged 50 to 60 with colorectal cancer.

The rearrangement uses TRBV30 and TRBJ1-3; D possibly corresponds to TRBD1 (6 bases). V lost 3 bases and J 0 bases, leaving 15 bases between the germline ends. This CDR3 comprises 16 residues. Germline CDR1 reads GTSNPN; CDR2 reads SVGIG (reference sequence). DNA for the CDR3: TGTGCCTGGAGCAAACAGGGCTCCTTCTCTGGAAACACCATATATTTT. This encodes CAWSKQGSFSGNTIYF.

The J gene is TRBJ1-1, the V gene TRBV4-3, with D possibly being TRBD1 (6 bases). This CDR3 is built from 15 residues. Germline-derived CDR1 and CDR2 are LGHNA and YSLEER. V was clipped by 4 bases and J by 5 bases, with 17 bases between them. The CDR3 reads CASSPQRGSGTEAFF. Here the CDR3 DNA reads TGCGCCAGCAGCCCGCAAAGGGGGTCAGGGACTGAAGCTTTCTTT.

This clone was seen just once. V is TRBV3-1 (or the pseudogene TRBV3-2) and J is TRBJ2-2; D ambiguous. Germline V lookup: CDR1 LGHDT, CDR2 YNNKEL (reference sequence). Between the trimmed V and J ends, which lost 1 base and 8 bases, there was a span of 8 bases. This CDR3 region has 13 residues. In DNA form, the CDR3 reads TGTGCCAGCAGCCAAGCGGTTTGGGGGGAGCTGTTTTTT. Residues: CASSQAVWGELFF.

The chain links TRBV10-2 to TRBJ2-7; tentative D call: TRBD1 (5 bases). The CDR3 sequence is 13 residues long. Germline-derived CDR1 and CDR2 are WSHSY and SAAADI. Trimming removed 10 bases from V and 7 bases from J, with 20 bases in between. The CDR3 DNA reads as TGCGCCACGCAAATAGGTGGGGCCCCGGAGCAGTACGTC. As protein: CATQIGGAPEQYV.

The V call is TRBV7-2, the J call TRBJ2-5; D might be TRBD2 (5 bases). Deletions cut 2 bases from V and 2 bases from J, with 18 bases between. This CDR3 is 17 amino acids long. Looked up from germline, CDR1 is SGHTA and CDR2 is FQGNSA. DNA of the CDR3: TGTGCCAGCAGCTTAAATCCACGGGGTCTCGCTCAAGAGACCCAGTACTTC. As protein: CASSLNPRGLAQETQYF.

The V and J genes are TRBV12-3 or TRBV12-4 and TRBJ2-6; no definite D call. V lost 8 bases and J lost 1, with 6 bases in between. CDR3 length equals 13 residues. This chain's CDR3 is CASQISGANVLTF. The CDR3 DNA follows: TGTGCCAGCCAGATTTCTGGGGCCAACGTCCTGACTTTC.

V is TRBV6-2 or TRBV6-3 and J is TRBJ1-5; D is ambiguous. The CDR3 consists of 13 residues. V lost 2 bases and J 7 bases, leaving 9 bases between the germline ends. CDR1 and CDR2 (germline): MNHEY, SVGEGT. DNA of the CDR3: TGTGCCAGCAGTTACGCGGGGTTACAGCCCCAGCATTTT. It encodes CASSYAGLQPQHF.

The CDR3 protein is CASSSGTYGYTF. Here the CDR3 DNA reads TGTGCCAGCAGCTCCGGGACGTATGGCTACACCTTC. The J gene is TRBJ1-2, the V gene TRBV5-5, with D maybe TRBD1 (5 bases). This CDR3 has 12 residues. Germline CDR1 and CDR2: SGHKS and YYEKEE (reference sequence). The germline V and J ends were trimmed by 3 bases and 5 bases, with 8 bases remaining between them.

CDR3 bases: TGCGCCAGCAGCCCCGGACATAACTATGGCTACACCTTC. This encodes CASSPGHNYGYTF. The genes are TRBV5-1 and TRBJ1-2; D is perhaps TRBD1 (5 bases). Trimming removed 4 bases from V and 1 base from J, with 8 bases in between. This CDR3 has 13 amino acids. Germline CDR1 is SGHRS and CDR2 is YFSETQ.

V is TRBV7-2 and J is TRBJ2-1; D might be TRBD1 or TRBD2, each matching 5 bases. V dropped 1 base and J dropped 7 bases, with 20 bases sitting between them. Germline V gives CDR1 SGHTA, CDR2 FQGNSA. This CDR3 has 17 amino acids. CDR3 bases: TGTGCCAGCAGCTTAGTATGGGGGTTCTTTGGGGGTAATGAGCAGTTCTTC. Translated, it gives CASSLVWGFFGGNEQFF.

The chain has TRBV5-1 and TRBJ2-7, with TRBD1 as a possible D gene (6 bases). Trimming removed 4 bases at V and 5 bases at J, with 10 bases between. The germline CDR1 and CDR2 sequences are SGHRS and YFSETQ. CDR3 length: 12 amino acids. CDR3 in amino acids: CASSPHRDEQYV. For the CDR3, the DNA is TGCGCCAGCAGCCCTCACAGGGACGAGCAGTACGTC.

The rearrangement links TRBV30 to TRBJ2-2; 8 bases line up with TRBD2. Germline trimming cut 4 bases from V and 4 bases from J; bases unmatched to any gene: 2. Germline V gene data show CDR1 as GTSNPN and CDR2 as SVGIG (reference sequence). The CDR3 length is 13 residues. The CDR3 loop is CAWNAGGTGELFF. CDR3 nucleotide sequence: TGTGCCTGGAATGCGGGGGGCACCGGGGAGCTGTTTTTT. Filled out from reference TRBV30 and TRBJ2-2, the complete variable domain reads SQTIHQWPATLVQPVGSPLSLECTVEGTSNPNLYWYRQAAGRGLQLLFYSVGIGQISSEVPQNLSASRPQDRQFILSSKKLLLSDSGFYLCAWNAGGTGELFFGEGSRLTVL.

The chain links TRBV5-1 to TRBJ1-4, with TRBD1 matching over 7 bases. Unmatched junction bases numbered 9, after V lost 1 base and J lost 6 bases. The germline V gene has CDR1 SGHRS and CDR2 YFSETQ. This CDR3 region has 16 residues. DNA for the CDR3: TGCGCCAGCAGCTTGACCGGACAGGTGGGGGATGAAAAACTGTTTTTT. Translation: CASSLTGQVGDEKLFF.

V usage is TRBV5-1 and J usage is TRBJ2-2; perhaps D is TRBD1 or TRBD2 (5 bases each). CDR3 length equals 14 residues. CDR1 is SGHRS, CDR2 YFSETQ, per germline. V lost 0 bases and J lost 3, with 6 bases in between. In nucleotides, the CDR3 is TGCGCCAGCAGCTTGGGAGGGGACACCGGGGAGCTGTTTTTT. Its translation: CASSLGGDTGELFF.

This clone appeared once. The chain is built from TRBV7-9 and TRBJ2-1; a weak D match, TRBD2 (6 bases). V lost 6 bases and J lost 7, with 19 bases in between. The CDR3 is made up of 15 amino acids. CDR1 is SEHNR, CDR2 FQNEAQ, per germline (reference sequence). Here the CDR3 DNA reads TGTGCCAGCAGTGGGGGGAGTTCTGGACCGAATGAGCAGTTCTTC. It is translated as CASSGGSSGPNEQFF.

J is TRBJ1-2 and V is TRBV6-5, with TRBD1 matching over 8 bases. J gave up 5 bases and V 4 bases, and 9 bases lay outside the gene matches. This CDR3 spans 15 amino acids. Looked up from germline, CDR1 is MNHEY and CDR2 is SVGAGI. DNA of the CDR3: TGTGCCAGCAGTTCGACAGGGGCCTCCTCTTATGGCTACACCTTC. It yields the protein CASSSTGASSYGYTF.

The chain couples TRBV19 to TRBJ1-6; 7 bases line up with TRBD1. The CDR3 consists of 16 residues. The V gene's germline CDR1 is LNHDA and CDR2 SQIVND (reference sequence). After removal of 5 bases from V and 6 bases from J, the junction contained 10 bases not matched to a gene. The CDR3 DNA reads TGTGCCAGTAGTCCAACTCGACAGGGCGGTAATTCACCCCTCCACTTT. This translates into CASSPTRQGGNSPLHF.

The chain links TRBV28 to TRBJ2-1, with TRBD1 matching over 7 bases. V was pared by 8 bases and J by 2 bases, with 0 bases of the junction left unmatched. Germline V gives CDR1 MDHEN, CDR2 SYDVKM. This CDR3 has 12 residues. CDR3 protein: CASGTAYNEQFF. CDR3 coding DNA: TGTGCCAGCGGGACAGCCTACAATGAGCAGTTCTTC.

This chain connects TRBV6-5 to TRBJ2-3; 9 bases are shared with TRBD1. Germline V lookup: CDR1 MNHEY, CDR2 SVGAGI. This CDR3 contains 14 residues. The V and J ends lost 6 bases and 4 bases, in that order; junction bases with no gene match: 5. The CDR3 bases are TGTGCCAGCAGCCGGGACAGGGTCGCAGATACGCAGTATTTT. Its translation is CASSRDRVADTQYF.